These 2 T cell receptor beta chains came from one sample sequenced in a study of blood T cell repertoires in COVID-19. The protocol was immunoSEQ multiplex PCR, while the TCRdb copy is restricted to in-frame clones and leaves out a portion. The data hold 43,000 or so clones, with approximately 82% observed a single time. Sequenced: peripheral blood. The receptor set was obtained from a woman aged 80 or over with acute or convalescent COVID-19.

V usage is TRBV4-1 and J usage is TRBJ2-3; TRBD2 might be the D (6 bases). This CDR3 has 14 residues. Germline lookup yields CDR1 MGHRA and CDR2 YSYEKL. V was pared by 3 bases and J by 5 bases, with 12 bases between. In nucleotides, the CDR3 is TGCGCCAGCAGCCAGACCCCCGGGGGAGATACGCAGTATTTT. Translated: CASSQTPGGDTQYF.

Only a few counts were recorded for this clone. The chain couples TRBV7-9 to TRBJ2-5, with 15 bases lining up with TRBD2. Looked up from germline, CDR1 is SEHNR and CDR2 is FQNEAQ (reference sequence). V shed 5 bases and J 4 bases; nucleotides not matched to a gene: 11. The CDR3 is 18 amino acids. The CDR3 is CASSARPRGLAGGETQYF. CDR3 nucleotide sequence: TGTGCCAGCAGCGCACGCCCACGGGGACTAGCGGGGGGAGAGACCCAGTACTTC.